Listed below are T cell receptor beta chains from one sample, sequenced in a study of T cell responses to AZD1222 COVID-19 vaccine. Data came from immunoSEQ multiplex PCR; TCRdb stores just in-frame clones and leaves some out. Of approximately 130,000 clones detected, over 90% appear once; the ten largest clones hold more than 0.7%. This specimen was peripheral blood, taken on day 0 of AZD1222 vaccination. The origin of the receptors is an adult in good health. The CDR3 runs from the conserved cysteine through the conserved F or W. A D gene is named only where the DNA matches it firmly. Expanded clones get a size class; other rows say once, few or many, or leave the size out.

d_gene,j_gene,abundance,v_gene,CDR3aa,CDR3nt
-,TRBJ2-2,-,TRBV12-2,CASHSGGPGELFF,TGTGCAAGTCACTCCGGAGGGCCCGGGGAGCTGTTTTTT
-,TRBJ1-5,-,TRBV6-1,CASSDLTTGSAQHF,TGTGCCAGCAGTGATTTAACAACGGGAAGCGCCCAGCATTTT
-,TRBJ1-5,-,TRBV3-1/TRBV3-2,CASSDRDTNQPQHF,TGTGCCAGCAGCGACCGGGACACCAATCAGCCCCAGCATTTT
-,TRBJ1-1,-,TRBV28,CASSFGGTVNTEAFF,TGTGCCAGCAGTTTCGGGGGGACGGTCAACACTGAAGCTTTCTTT
TRBD1,TRBJ2-7,-,TRBV27,CASSLVQGVGEQYF,TGTGCCAGCAGTTTAGTACAGGGGGTGGGGGAGCAGTACTTC
-,TRBJ2-2,-,TRBV30,CAWSPLEGGAGELFF,TGTGCCTGGAGTCCCCTGGAGGGAGGCGCCGGGGAGCTGTTTTTT
TRBD1,TRBJ2-6,-,TRBV5-1,CASSLADRGPSSGANVLTF,TGCGCCAGCAGCTTGGCGGACAGGGGGCCAAGCTCTGGGGCCAACGTCCTGACTTTC
-,TRBJ2-7,-,TRBV19,CASRRTQSYEQYF,TGTGCCAGTCGGAGGACGCAATCGTACGAGCAGTACTTC
-,TRBJ2-7,-,TRBV27,CASSGLLRQGLIRNEQYF,TGTGCCAGCAGTGGCCTCCTCCGCCAAGGGCTGATCCGGAACGAGCAGTACTTC
-,TRBJ1-4,few,TRBV6-5,CASSLRGTTNEKLFF,TGTGCCAGCAGCTTGAGGGGGACAACTAATGAAAAACTGTTTTTT
-,TRBJ1-4,-,TRBV5-6,CASSLGGLREKLFF,TGTGCCAGCAGCTTGGGAGGGTTGAGGGAAAAACTGTTTTTT
-,TRBJ2-1,-,TRBV9,CASSPPSYEQFF,TGTGCCAGCAGCCCCCCTTCATATGAGCAGTTCTTC
-,TRBJ1-5,-,TRBV6-1,CASSDPGQRHF,TGTGCCAGCAGTGATCCGGGACAAAGGCATTTT
-,TRBJ1-1,-,TRBV9,CASSVEPNLNTEAFF,TGTGCCAGCAGCGTAGAACCAAATCTGAACACTGAAGCTTTCTTT
TRBD2,TRBJ2-1,-,TRBV7-8,CASLAGPYNEQFF,TGTGCCAGTCTAGCGGGGCCTTACAATGAGCAGTTCTTC
TRBD1,TRBJ1-1,-,TRBV9,CASSSRGITEAFF,TGTGCCAGCAGCTCCAGGGGGATCACTGAAGCTTTCTTT
TRBD1,TRBJ1-2,-,TRBV28,CASSLSRGQDTHGYTF,TGTGCCAGCAGTTTATCCAGGGGGCAAGATACCCATGGCTACACCTTC
-,TRBJ2-3,-,TRBV30,CAWREGSTDTQYF,TGTGCCTGGAGGGAGGGCAGCACAGATACGCAGTATTTT
TRBD2,TRBJ2-7,-,TRBV11-2,CASSLLAGWEQYF,TGTGCCAGCAGCTTACTAGCGGGGTGGGAGCAGTACTTC
-,TRBJ2-4,-,TRBV27,CARTKNIQYF,TGTGCAAGGACCAAAAACATTCAGTACTTC
-,TRBJ2-4,-,TRBV6-5,CASSSTYTKNIQYF,TGTGCCAGCAGTTCCACTTATACCAAAAACATTCAGTACTTC
TRBD1,TRBJ1-2,-,TRBV7-8,CASSLNRGANYGYTF,TGTGCCAGCAGCCTAAACAGGGGAGCTAACTATGGCTACACCTTC
TRBD1,TRBJ2-7,-,TRBV12-3/TRBV12-4,CASRTGTYEQYF,TGTGCCAGCAGGACAGGGACCTACGAGCAGTACTTC
TRBD1,TRBJ2-2,-,TRBV7-6,CASSLVTGGFGELFF,TGTGCCAGCAGCTTAGTGACAGGGGGCTTCGGGGAGCTGTTTTTT
-,TRBJ2-7,-,TRBV7-9,CASSLDQGGNYEQYF,TGTGCCAGCAGCTTAGATCAGGGGGGCAACTACGAGCAGTACTTC
-,TRBJ1-1,-,TRBV5-1,CASSSRDNTEAFF,TGCGCCAGCAGCTCCCGGGACAACACTGAAGCTTTCTTT
-,TRBJ1-3,few,TRBV18,CASSHKSPGSSGVSGNTIYF,TGTGCCAGCTCGCACAAAAGTCCCGGGTCTAGCGGTGTCTCTGGAAACACCATATATTTT
TRBD1,TRBJ1-6,-,TRBV6-5,CASSLQGASSPLHF,TGTGCCAGCAGTTTACAGGGGGCAAGTTCACCCCTCCACTTT
-,TRBJ2-3,-,TRBV18,CASSPRRVPTDTQYF,TGTGCCAGCTCACCACGGAGGGTACCCACAGATACGCAGTATTTT
-,TRBJ1-3,-,TRBV7-9,CASSYNRAFSGNTIYF,TGTGCCAGCAGTTATAATAGGGCCTTCTCTGGAAACACCATATATTTT
-,TRBJ1-6,-,TRBV7-8,CASSQWGGEGSPLHF,TGTGCCAGCAGCCAGTGGGGGGGAGAGGGATCACCCCTCCACTTT
-,TRBJ1-1,-,TRBV5-1,CASSSLPGDTEAFF,TGCGCCAGCAGCTCTCTACCCGGGGACACTGAAGCTTTCTTT
-,TRBJ1-1,-,TRBV6-5,CASSYLVAGGTEAFF,TGTGCCAGCAGTTATTTGGTCGCCGGGGGCACTGAAGCTTTCTTT
-,TRBJ1-1,-,TRBV5-4,CASSLPGLNTEAFF,TGTGCCAGCAGCTTGCCGGGGTTGAACACTGAAGCTTTCTTT
TRBD2,TRBJ2-3,-,TRBV4-1,CASSQGLGAGGQSDTQYF,TGCGCCAGCAGCCAAGGCTTGGGAGCGGGGGGCCAGTCAGATACGCAGTATTTT
TRBD1,TRBJ2-7,-,TRBV4-1,CASSQVPGQGRYEQYF,TGCGCCAGCAGCCAAGTTCCGGGACAGGGTCGATACGAGCAGTACTTC
-,TRBJ1-6,-,TRBV6-6,CASSYSTPLHF,TGTGCCAGCAGTTACTCTACACCCCTCCACTTT
-,TRBJ1-1,-,TRBV6-5,CASSYSSANTEAFF,TGTGCCAGCAGTTACTCGTCCGCGAACACTGAAGCTTTCTTT
-,TRBJ2-7,-,TRBV6-5,CASSSGAGAAYEQYF,TGTGCCAGCAGTTCTGGGGCGGGGGCCGCCTACGAGCAGTACTTC
TRBD1,TRBJ1-2,-,TRBV7-8,CASTLGGRGVEGYTF,TGTGCCAGCACCCTAGGGGGCAGGGGGGTTGAGGGCTACACCTTC
-,TRBJ1-4,-,TRBV5-6,CASSLQSRGNEKLFF,TGTGCCAGCAGCTTACAAAGCCGGGGAAATGAAAAACTGTTTTTT
TRBD1,TRBJ2-7,-,TRBV5-1,CASSFSSATGTGEQYF,TGCGCCAGCAGCTTTTCCTCGGCGACAGGGACGGGGGAGCAGTACTTC
-,TRBJ2-7,-,TRBV9,CASSVDPFGQDEQYF,TGTGCCAGCAGCGTAGATCCTTTTGGACAAGACGAGCAGTACTTC
-,TRBJ2-7,-,TRBV15,CATRGELQREQYF,TGTGCCACCAGAGGCGAACTGCAGCGAGAGCAGTACTTC
-,TRBJ1-5,-,TRBV27,CASSPGGGQPQHF,TGTGCCAGCAGTCCGGGGGGCGGGCAGCCCCAGCATTTT
TRBD1,TRBJ1-3,-,TRBV7-6,CASSRGSRGPGNTIYF,TGTGCCAGCAGCCGCGGAAGCAGGGGGCCTGGAAACACCATATATTTT
TRBD1,TRBJ2-6,-,TRBV9,CASSVGTGVGANVLTF,TGTGCCAGCAGCGTCGGTACAGGGGTTGGGGCCAACGTCCTGACTTTC
TRBD2,TRBJ2-3,-,TRBV3-1/TRBV3-2,CASSNGGAGTDTQYF,TGTGCCAGCAGCAACGGGGGGGCGGGCACAGATACGCAGTATTTT